This T cell receptor (beta chain) was sequenced in a study of T cells after yellow fever vaccination. Study background: Low-cell-number fractions underwent preparation using SMART-Seq v4 Ultra Low Input. Broader study findings: Detected again after the booster were most primary-vaccination clones, at 95% to 96% CD4 and 80% to 90% CD8. Though weaker, the secondary response peaked faster, on day 5 versus 15. Contamination of FACS-sorted repertoires by abundant clonotypes from the bulk population could occur.

TCRdb itself ran the 5' RACE reads through MiXCR, one entry per CDR3 protein. The data show around 110,000 distinct CDR3 sequences, 8% to 9.5% seen once. This clonotype was detected many times. No antigen is known for it. The junction had 5 bases not matched to a gene; V was cut back by 0 bases and J by 6 bases. The germline V gene encodes CDR1 SGHTA and CDR2 FQGTGA. CDR3 length: 15 amino acids. This sample comprised CD8+ T cells sorted from PBMCs, obtained 45 days after the yellow fever booster vaccination. This receptor was identified in a man aged 30 to 39 who received the YFV17D yellow fever vaccine. The V gene is TRBV7-3, the J gene TRBJ2-3; 8 nucleotides line up with TRBD2. CDR3 amino acids: CASSLTPASGDTQYF. The CDR3, as DNA: TGTGCCAGCAGCTTAACGCCAGCTAGCGGGGATACGCAGTATTTT.